The entry that follows covers one T cell receptor beta chain sequence. As yet, its antigen is unknown. This record comes from a study of blood T cells in healthy people across ages. All donors came from Russia, were Caucasian and healthy, and spanned ages roughly 6 to 95. A second PCR, run for roughly 7 to 11 cycles, used a sample-barcoded 5' primer plus a J-beta primer mix. TCRdb called the 5' RACE reads again in MiXCR, with one record for every CDR3 protein. In the table there are about 1,500,000 distinct CDR3 sequences, 42% of which are singletons. Study results and caveats: Naive T cell percentage strongly correlated with TCR beta diversity. There was no known CMV status for donors, so expanded clonotype changes were possibly confounded. The long-lived group displayed more naive CD4+ cells, plus higher diversity, than the aged donors did.

This CDR3 has 14 amino acids. Trimming cost V 6 bases and J 4 bases, with 14 bases left between them. The germline V gene has CDR1 SGHRS and CDR2 YFSETQ. This chain links TRBV5-1 with TRBJ2-1; D not certain. Material: blood. The sequence was collected from a woman younger than 30 in good health. CDR3 in amino acids: CASTPLTNYNEQFF. The CDR3 bases are TGCGCCAGCACCCCCCTAACGAATTACAATGAGCAGTTCTTC.